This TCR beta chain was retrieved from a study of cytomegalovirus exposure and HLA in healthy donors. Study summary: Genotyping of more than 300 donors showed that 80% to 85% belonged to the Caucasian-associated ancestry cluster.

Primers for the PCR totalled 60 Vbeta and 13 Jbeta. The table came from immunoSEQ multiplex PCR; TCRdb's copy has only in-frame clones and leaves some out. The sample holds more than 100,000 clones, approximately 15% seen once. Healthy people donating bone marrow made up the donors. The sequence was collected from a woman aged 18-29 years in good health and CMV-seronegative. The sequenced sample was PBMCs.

The CDR3 spells CASSQDRGRPDTQYF. CDR3 in DNA: TGCGCCAGCAGCCAAGACAGGGGGCGTCCAGATACGCAGTATTTT. V usage is TRBV4-1 and J usage is TRBJ2-3, with 8 bases matching TRBD1. The length of the CDR3 is 15 residues. Germline V gene sequence: CDR1 MGHRA, CDR2 YSYEKL. With 0 bases clipped from V and 4 bases from J, the junction kept 3 bases outside the gene matches.